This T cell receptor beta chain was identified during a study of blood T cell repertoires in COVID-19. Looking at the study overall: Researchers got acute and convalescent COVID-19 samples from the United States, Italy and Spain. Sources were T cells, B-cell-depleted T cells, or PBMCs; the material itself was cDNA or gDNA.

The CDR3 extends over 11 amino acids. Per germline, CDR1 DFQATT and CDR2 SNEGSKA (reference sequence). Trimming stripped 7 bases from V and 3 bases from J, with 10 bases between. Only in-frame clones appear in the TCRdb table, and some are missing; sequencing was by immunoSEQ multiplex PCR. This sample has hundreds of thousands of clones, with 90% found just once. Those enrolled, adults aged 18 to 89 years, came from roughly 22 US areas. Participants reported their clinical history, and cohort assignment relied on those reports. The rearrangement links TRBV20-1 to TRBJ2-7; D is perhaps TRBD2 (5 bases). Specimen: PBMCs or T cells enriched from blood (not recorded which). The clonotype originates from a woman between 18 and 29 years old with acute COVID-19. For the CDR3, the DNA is TGCAGTGTGGAGGCCCGCTACGAGCAGTACTTC. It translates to CSVEARYEQYF.